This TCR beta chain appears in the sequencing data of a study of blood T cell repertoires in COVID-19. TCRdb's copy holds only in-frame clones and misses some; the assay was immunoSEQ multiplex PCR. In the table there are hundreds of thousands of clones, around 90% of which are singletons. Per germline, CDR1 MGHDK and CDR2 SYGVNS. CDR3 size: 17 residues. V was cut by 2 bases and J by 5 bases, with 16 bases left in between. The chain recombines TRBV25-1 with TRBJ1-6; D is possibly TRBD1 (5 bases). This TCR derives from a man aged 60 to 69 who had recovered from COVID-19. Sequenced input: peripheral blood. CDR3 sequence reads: CASSEQQTAFDNSPLHF. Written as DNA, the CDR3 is TGTGCCAGCAGTGAACAACAGACAGCATTTGATAATTCACCCCTCCACTTT.